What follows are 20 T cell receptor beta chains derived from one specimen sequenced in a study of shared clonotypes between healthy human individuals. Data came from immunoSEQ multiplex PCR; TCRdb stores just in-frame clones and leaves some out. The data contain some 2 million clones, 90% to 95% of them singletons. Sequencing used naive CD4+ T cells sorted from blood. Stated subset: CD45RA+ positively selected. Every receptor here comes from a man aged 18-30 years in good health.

The chain's CDR3 is CASSYPNGGFETQYF. CDR3 coding DNA: TGTGCCAGCAGTTACCCTAACGGGGGGTTCGAGACCCAGTACTTC. The chain links TRBV6-5 to TRBJ2-5, with 7 bases lining up with TRBD2. This CDR3 has 15 amino acids. The germline V gene encodes CDR1 MNHEY and CDR2 SVGAGI. J gave up 5 bases and V 2 bases, and 8 bases lay outside the gene matches.

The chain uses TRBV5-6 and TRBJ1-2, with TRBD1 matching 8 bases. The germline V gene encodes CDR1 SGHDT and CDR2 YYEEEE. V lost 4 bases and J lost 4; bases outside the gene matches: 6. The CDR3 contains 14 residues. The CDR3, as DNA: TGTGCCAGCAGCCCTCGGACAGGGCCCTATGGCTACACCTTC. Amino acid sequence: CASSPRTGPYGYTF.

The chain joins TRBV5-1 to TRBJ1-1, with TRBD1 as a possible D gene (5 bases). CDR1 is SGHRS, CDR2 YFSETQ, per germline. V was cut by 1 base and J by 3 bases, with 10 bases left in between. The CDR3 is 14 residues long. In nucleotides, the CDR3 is TGCGCCAGCAGCTTGTCCGGGGGAGACACTGAAGCTTTCTTT. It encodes CASSLSGGDTEAFF.

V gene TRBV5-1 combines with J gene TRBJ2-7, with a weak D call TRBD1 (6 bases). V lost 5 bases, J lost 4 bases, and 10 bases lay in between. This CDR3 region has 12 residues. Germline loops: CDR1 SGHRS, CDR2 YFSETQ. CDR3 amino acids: CASSTQGYEQYF. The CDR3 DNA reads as TGCGCCAGCAGTACACAGGGTTACGAGCAGTACTTC.

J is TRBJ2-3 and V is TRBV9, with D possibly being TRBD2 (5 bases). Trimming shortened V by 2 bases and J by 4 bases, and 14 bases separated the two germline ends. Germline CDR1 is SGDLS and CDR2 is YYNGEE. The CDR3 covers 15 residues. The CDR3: CASSVTSTIPDTQYF. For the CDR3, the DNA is TGTGCCAGCAGCGTCACTAGTACCATCCCAGATACGCAGTATTTT. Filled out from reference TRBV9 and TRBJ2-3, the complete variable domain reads DSGVTQTPKHLITATGQRVTLRCSPRSGDLSVYWYQQSLDQGLQFLIQYYNGEERAKGNILERFSAQQFPDLHSELNLSSLELGDSALYFCASSVTSTIPDTQYFGPGTRLTVL.

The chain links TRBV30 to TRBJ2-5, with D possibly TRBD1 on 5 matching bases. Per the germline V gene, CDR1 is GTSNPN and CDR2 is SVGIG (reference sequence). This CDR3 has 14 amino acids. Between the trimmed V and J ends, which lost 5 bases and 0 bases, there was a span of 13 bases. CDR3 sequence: CAWGRQLDQETQYF. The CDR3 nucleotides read TGTGCCTGGGGAAGACAGCTCGACCAAGAGACCCAGTACTTC. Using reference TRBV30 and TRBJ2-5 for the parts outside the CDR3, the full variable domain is SQTIHQWPATLVQPVGSPLSLECTVEGTSNPNLYWYRQAAGRGLQLLFYSVGIGQISSEVPQNLSASRPQDRQFILSSKKLLLSDSGFYLCAWGRQLDQETQYFGPGTRLLVL.

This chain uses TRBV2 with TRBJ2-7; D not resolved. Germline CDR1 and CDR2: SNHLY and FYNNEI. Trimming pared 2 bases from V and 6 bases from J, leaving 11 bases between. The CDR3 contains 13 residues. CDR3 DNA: TGTGCCAGCAGTGAATCGTCGGTGGCCGAGCAGTACTTC. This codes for CASSESSVAEQYF.

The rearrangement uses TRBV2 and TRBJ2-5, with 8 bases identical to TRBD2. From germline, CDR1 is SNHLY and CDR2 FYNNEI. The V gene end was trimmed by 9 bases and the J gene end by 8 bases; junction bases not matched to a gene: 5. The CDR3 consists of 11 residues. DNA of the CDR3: TGTGCCAGTAGCGGGGCACCAACCCAGTACTTC. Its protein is CASSGAPTQYF. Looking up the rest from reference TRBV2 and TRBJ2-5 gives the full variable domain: EPEVTQTPSHQVTQMGQEVILRCVPISNHLYFYWYRQILGQKVEFLVSFYNNEISEKSEIFDDQFSVERPDGSNFTLKIRSTKLEDSAMYFCASSGAPTQYFGPGTRLLVL.

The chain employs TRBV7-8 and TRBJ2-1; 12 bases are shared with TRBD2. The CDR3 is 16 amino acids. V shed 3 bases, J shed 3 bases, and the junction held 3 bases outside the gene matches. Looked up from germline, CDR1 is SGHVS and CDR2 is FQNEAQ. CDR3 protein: CASSFRTSGIYNEQFF. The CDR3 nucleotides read TGTGCCAGCAGCTTCCGGACTAGCGGGATCTACAATGAGCAGTTCTTC.

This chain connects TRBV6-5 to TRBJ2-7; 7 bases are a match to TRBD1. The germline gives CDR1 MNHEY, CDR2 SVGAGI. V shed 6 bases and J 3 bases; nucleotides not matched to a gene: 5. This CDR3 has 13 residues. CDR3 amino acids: CASSSQGVYEQYF. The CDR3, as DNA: TGTGCCAGCAGCAGTCAGGGGGTCTACGAGCAGTACTTC.

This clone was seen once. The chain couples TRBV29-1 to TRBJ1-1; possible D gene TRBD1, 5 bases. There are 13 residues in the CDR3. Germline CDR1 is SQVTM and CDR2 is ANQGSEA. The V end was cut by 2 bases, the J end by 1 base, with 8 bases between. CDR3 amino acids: CSVESQGNTEAFF. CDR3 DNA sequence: TGCAGCGTTGAAAGCCAGGGGAACACTGAAGCTTTCTTT. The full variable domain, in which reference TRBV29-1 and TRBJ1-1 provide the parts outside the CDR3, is SAVISQKPSRDICQRGTSLTIQCQVDSQVTMMFWYRQQPGQSLTLIATANQGSEATYESGFVIDKFPISRPNLTFSTLTVSNMSPEDSSIYLCSVESQGNTEAFFGQGTRLTVV.

The CDR3 DNA sequence: TGTGCCAGTAGCCCAGGCTACGTCTACGAGCAGTACTTC. This codes for CASSPGYVYEQYF. V and J are TRBV19 and TRBJ2-7; D gene ambiguous. The germline CDR1 and CDR2 sequences are LNHDA and SQIVND (reference sequence). The CDR3 loop spans 13 amino acids. V lost 6 bases and J lost 3, with 12 bases in between.

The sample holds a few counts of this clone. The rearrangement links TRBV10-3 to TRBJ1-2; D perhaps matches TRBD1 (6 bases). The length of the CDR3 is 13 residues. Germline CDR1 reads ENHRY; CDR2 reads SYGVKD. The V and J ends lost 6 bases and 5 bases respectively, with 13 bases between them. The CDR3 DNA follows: TGTGCCATCAGGGAGGGGGAGTCGTATGGCTACACCTTC. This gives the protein CAIREGESYGYTF.

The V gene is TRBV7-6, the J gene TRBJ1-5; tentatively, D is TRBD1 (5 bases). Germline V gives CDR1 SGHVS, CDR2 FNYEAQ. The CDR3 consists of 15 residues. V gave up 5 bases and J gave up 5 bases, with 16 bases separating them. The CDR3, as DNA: TGTGCCAGCAGCGCAATCCAGGGAGTCCATCAGCCCCAGCATTTT. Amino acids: CASSAIQGVHQPQHF.

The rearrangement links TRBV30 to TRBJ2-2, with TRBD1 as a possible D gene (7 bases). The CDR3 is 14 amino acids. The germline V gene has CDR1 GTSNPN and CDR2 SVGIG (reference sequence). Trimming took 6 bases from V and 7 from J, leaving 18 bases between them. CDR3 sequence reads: CACSRRGQHGELFF. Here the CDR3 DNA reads TGTGCCTGTTCAAGGAGGGGGCAACACGGGGAGCTGTTTTTT.

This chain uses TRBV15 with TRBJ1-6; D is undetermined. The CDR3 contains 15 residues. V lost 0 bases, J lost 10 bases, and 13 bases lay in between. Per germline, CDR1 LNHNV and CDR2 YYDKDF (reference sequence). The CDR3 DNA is TGTGCCACCAGCAGAGATAAGCCGGGAATCTCACCCCTCCACTTT. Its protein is CATSRDKPGISPLHF.

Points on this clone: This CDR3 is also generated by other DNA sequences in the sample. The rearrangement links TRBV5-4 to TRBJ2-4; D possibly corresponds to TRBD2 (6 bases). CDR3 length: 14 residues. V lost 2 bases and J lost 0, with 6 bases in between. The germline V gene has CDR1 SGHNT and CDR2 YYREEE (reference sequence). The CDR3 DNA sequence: TGTGCCAGCAGCTTAGCGGGAGCCAAAAACATTCAGTACTTC. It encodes CASSLAGAKNIQYF.

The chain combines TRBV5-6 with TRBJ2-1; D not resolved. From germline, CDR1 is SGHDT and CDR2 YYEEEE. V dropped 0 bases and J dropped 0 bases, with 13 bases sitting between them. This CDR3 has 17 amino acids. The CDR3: CASSLDRQPSSYNEQFF. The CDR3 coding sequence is TGTGCCAGCAGCTTGGATCGGCAGCCGAGCTCCTACAATGAGCAGTTCTTC.

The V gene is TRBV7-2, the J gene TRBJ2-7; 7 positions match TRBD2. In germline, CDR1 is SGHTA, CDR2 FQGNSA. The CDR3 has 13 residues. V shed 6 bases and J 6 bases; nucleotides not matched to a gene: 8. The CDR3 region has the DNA TGTGCCAGCAGTGTTGAAGCGGGATCCGAGCAGTACTTC. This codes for CASSVEAGSEQYF. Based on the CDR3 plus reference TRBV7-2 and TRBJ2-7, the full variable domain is GAGVSQSPSNKVTEKGKDVELRCDPISGHTALYWYRQSLGQGLEFLIYFQGNSAPDKSGLPSDRFSAERTGGSVSTLTIQRTQQEDSAVYLCASSVEAGSEQYFGPGTRLTVT.

The CDR3 DNA is TGTGCCAGCTCACCACCGATGACAGGGCAAGGAAACACCATATATTTT. The encoded protein is CASSPPMTGQGNTIYF. The chain carries TRBV18 and TRBJ1-3; TRBD1 aligns across 7 bases. Germline-derived CDR1 and CDR2 are KGHSH and LQKENI. J was trimmed by 4 bases and V by 0 bases; bases with no gene match: 6. The CDR3 is made up of 16 amino acids.